One TCR beta chain is described in this entry. Its antigen is undetermined. Original data processing: Clinicopathological groups supplied CDR3 differences that were used to build a distant-metastasis classifier for papillary thyroid cancer. TCRdb used MiXCR to call clones anew from the PCR reads. The V and J calls follow TCRdb's processing rather than the paper's. The data show under 6,500 clones, roughly 35% seen once. V was cut by 2 bases and J by 3 bases, with 11 bases left in between. This CDR3 has 15 amino acids. Germline CDR1 reads SGHDN; CDR2 reads FVKESK. The data are from a study of metastatic and nonmetastatic thyroid tumors. The study, taken as a whole, reports: For both blood and tumor, malignant thyroid tumors reportedly showed significantly higher TCR beta diversity than benign nodules did.

No treatment had been given to any patient before thyroid surgery. Sequenced input: adjacent normal tissue. The chain has TRBV14 and TRBJ2-1, with a weak D call TRBD2 (6 bases). The clonotype was recovered from a male donor with papillary thyroid cancer or a benign thyroid nodule (not recorded which). Some clones in this sample may be carry-over from other donors' samples. DNA for the CDR3: TGTGCCAGCAGCCAATCCGGGAGTTACTACAATGAGCAGTTCTTC. This encodes CASSQSGSYYNEQFF.